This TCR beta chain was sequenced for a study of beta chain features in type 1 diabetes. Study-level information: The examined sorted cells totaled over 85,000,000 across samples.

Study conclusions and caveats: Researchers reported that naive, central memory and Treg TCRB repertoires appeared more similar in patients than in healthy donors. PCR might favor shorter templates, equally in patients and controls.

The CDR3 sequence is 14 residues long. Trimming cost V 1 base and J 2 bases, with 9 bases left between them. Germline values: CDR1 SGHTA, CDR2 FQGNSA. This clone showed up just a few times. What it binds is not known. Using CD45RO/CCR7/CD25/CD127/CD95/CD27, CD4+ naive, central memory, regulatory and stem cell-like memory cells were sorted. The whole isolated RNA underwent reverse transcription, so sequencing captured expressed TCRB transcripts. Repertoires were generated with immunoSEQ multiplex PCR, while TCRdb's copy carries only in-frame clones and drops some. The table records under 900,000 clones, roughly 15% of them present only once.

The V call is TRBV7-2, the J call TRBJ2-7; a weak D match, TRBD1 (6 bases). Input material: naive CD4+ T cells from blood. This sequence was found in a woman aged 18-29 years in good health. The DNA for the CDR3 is TGTGCCAGCAGCTTAGACAGGGTGCCCTACGAGCAGTACTTC. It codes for CASSLDRVPYEQYF.